In its sample, the clone carrying this TCR beta chain was seen once. These data are taken from a study of blood T cell repertoires in COVID-19. Study in general: Some COVID-19 samples were acute and others convalescent; all came from the United States, Italy and Spain. From T cells, B-cell-depleted T cells, or PBMCs came the material, which was cDNA or gDNA.

Authors' methods: Quantification of nucleated cells was approximated via reference gene primer amplification. Sequencing used immunoSEQ multiplex PCR; TCRdb keeps in-frame clones, though not all of them. The V and J calls and the clone size are those of that table, but D and trimming were determined from the DNA. The sample shows approximately 150,000 clones, roughly 81% of them seen only once. The sequence was obtained from a human donor with acute or convalescent COVID-19. The donor label of this sample is uncertain. Source material: peripheral blood.

The CDR3 DNA follows: TGTGCCAGCAGTTACGACAGGGGGAGCAATCAGCCCCAGCATTTT. This encodes CASSYDRGSNQPQHF. The rearrangement links TRBV6-5 to TRBJ1-5, with TRBD1 matching over 9 bases. Germline CDR1 reads MNHEY; CDR2 reads SVGAGI. The CDR3 is made up of 15 amino acids. V trimming: 2 bases; J trimming: 1 base; junction bases outside the gene matches: 0.